Below, 31 T cell receptor beta chains from the same sample are listed, as sequenced in a study of response to subunit inactivated influenza vaccine (dated by TCRdb to the late 2010s). The method behind the library was RT-PCR. The instrument given in TCRdb is Illumina HiSeq 2500. TCRdb handled the public reads itself, with Q25 trimming in fastp and clone calling in MiXCR, and kept productive beta chains. Under each unique CDR3 protein, matching rows form one entry showing the most common genes and DNA. The sample records 600,000 to 700,000 distinct CDR3 sequences, 12% to 15% of which are singletons. The ten largest account for less than 9% of the sample. The input for sequencing was PBMCs from blood, taken roughly 15 days before vaccination. The receptors here all came from a man aged 50-59 years who received an inactivated influenza vaccine. Donor details come from another sample of the same person, matched by shared clones.

J is TRBJ2-3 and V is TRBV5-1; D gene ambiguous. Germline values: CDR1 SGHRS, CDR2 YFSETQ. Trimming removed 4 bases at V and 2 bases at J, with 20 bases between. This CDR3 has 17 amino acids. The CDR3 DNA reads TGCGCCAGCAGCCGCGGAGTTGTCTCGCGGTACACAGATACGCAGTATTTT. Protein sequence: CASSRGVVSRYTDTQYF.

The rearrangement uses TRBV12-3 or TRBV12-4 and TRBJ2-1; D is unclear. The CDR3 has 13 amino acids. V was clipped by 8 bases and J by 4 bases, with 12 bases between them. The CDR3 loop is CASCNLPYNEQFF. CDR3 bases: TGTGCCAGCTGCAACCTCCCTTACAATGAGCAGTTCTTC.

This clonotype was counted ten times or more. The J gene is TRBJ1-2, the V gene TRBV11-1; D is ambiguous. V was shortened by 6 bases and J by 2 bases, with 10 bases between the two germline ends. CDR1 is SGHAT, CDR2 FQDESV, per germline (reference sequence). The CDR3 is 13 amino acids. The CDR3 protein is CASSPARNYGYTF. CDR3 bases: TGTGCCAGCAGTCCCGCTCGGAACTATGGCTACACCTTC.

In its sample, this clonotype was seen a few times. This chain uses TRBV20-1 with TRBJ2-7, with a tentative D call TRBD2 (7 bases). Germline V gene sequence: CDR1 DFQATT, CDR2 SNEGSKA (reference sequence). V was clipped by 6 bases and J by 3 bases, with 15 bases between them. This CDR3 contains 13 residues. CDR3 DNA: TGCAGTGCCGAGGGGGGGTTCGGCTACGAGCAGTACTTC. This translates into CSAEGGFGYEQYF.

In this sample, this clonotype turned up many times. The chain uses TRBV9 and TRBJ2-1; D remains ambiguous. The germline V gene has CDR1 SGDLS and CDR2 YYNGEE. The CDR3 has 18 residues. Trimming removed 0 bases from V and 0 bases from J, with 16 bases in between. The CDR3 here is CASSVEARSIGSYNEQFF. The CDR3 DNA sequence: TGTGCCAGCAGCGTAGAGGCTAGAAGTATCGGCTCCTACAATGAGCAGTTCTTC.

This clonotype has more than one count but fewer than ten. The rearrangement joins TRBV9 to TRBJ2-5, with TRBD1 matching 7 bases. The CDR3 covers 14 residues. V dropped 0 bases and J dropped 2; count of bases not matched to a gene: 1. Per the germline V gene, CDR1 is SGDLS and CDR2 is YYNGEE. This CDR3 reads CASSVGDRQETQYF. The CDR3 nucleotides are TGTGCCAGCAGCGTAGGGGACAGACAAGAGACCCAGTACTTC.

The chain recombines TRBV20-1 with TRBJ2-1; possible D gene TRBD2, 5 bases. This CDR3 has 16 residues. From germline, CDR1 is DFQATT and CDR2 SNEGSKA (reference sequence). V was pared by 7 bases and J by 0 bases, with 19 bases between. CDR3 amino acids: CSVPADFTSSYNEQFF. CDR3 sequence (DNA): TGCAGTGTTCCAGCGGACTTCACAAGCTCCTACAATGAGCAGTTCTTC.

This chain joins TRBV6-2 or TRBV6-3 and TRBJ2-3; 10 bases agree with TRBD2. CDR1 is MNHEY, CDR2 SVGEGT, per germline. V lost 7 bases, J lost 2 bases, and 9 bases stayed unmatched. This CDR3 contains 16 residues. CDR3 amino acids: CASKLNSGGYTDTQYF. CDR3 bases: TGTGCCAGCAAATTAAATAGCGGGGGGTACACAGATACGCAGTATTTT.

This clonotype was counted a few times. V is TRBV12-3 or TRBV12-4 and J is TRBJ2-2; unclear D gene. The V end was cut by 3 bases, the J end by 4 bases, with 12 bases between. The CDR3 has 15 residues. Here the CDR3 DNA reads TGTGCCAGCAGTTTTTTCCTCTCGGGCACCGGGGAGCTGTTTTTT. Its protein is CASSFFLSGTGELFF.

This clonotype was found many times. The chain recombines TRBV6-5 with TRBJ1-2, with 7 bases aligning to TRBD1. The CDR3 totals 17 residues. The germline V gene has CDR1 MNHEY and CDR2 SVGAGI. V dropped 0 bases and J dropped 0; count of bases not matched to a gene: 7. CDR3 residues: CASSYSGATGSNYGYTF. The CDR3 DNA is TGTGCCAGCAGTTACTCGGGGGCGACAGGGTCTAACTATGGCTACACCTTC.

V is TRBV9 and J is TRBJ2-3, with 11 bases identical to TRBD2. The CDR3 contains 16 residues. Germline loops: CDR1 SGDLS, CDR2 YYNGEE. With V trimmed by 2 bases and J by 0 bases, 2 bases remained unmatched. For the CDR3, the DNA is TGTGCCAGCAGCGTTAGCGGGGGGGGTAGCACAGATACGCAGTATTTT. Protein product: CASSVSGGGSTDTQYF.

This chain joins TRBV2 and TRBJ2-1; 12 bases map to TRBD2. J gave up 4 bases and V 8 bases, and 6 bases lay outside the gene matches. Germline loops: CDR1 SNHLY, CDR2 FYNNEI. The length of the CDR3 is 15 residues. The CDR3 DNA sequence: TGTGCCAGCCTAGCGGGGGGGCGAGGGTACAATGAGCAGTTCTTC. Amino acid sequence: CASLAGGRGYNEQFF.

The chain recombines TRBV20-1 with TRBJ1-1, with D unresolved. The CDR3 runs 11 residues. Germline values: CDR1 DFQATT, CDR2 SNEGSKA (reference sequence). Trimming shortened V by 3 bases and J by 6 bases, and 8 bases separated the two germline ends. DNA of the CDR3: TGCAGTGCTAGTCGGGTCCCTGAAGCTTTCTTT. This encodes CSASRVPEAFF.

This chain uses TRBV6-5 with TRBJ1-6; D is undetermined. Trimming left V 2 bases short and J 6 bases short, with 14 bases between. This CDR3 is built from 16 residues. CDR1 MNHEY and CDR2 SVGAGI come from the germline V gene. In DNA, the CDR3 is TGTGCCAGCAGTTACGAGGGCAGCAGACCTAATTCACCCCTCCACTTT. It yields the protein CASSYEGSRPNSPLHF.

The chain couples TRBV12-3 or TRBV12-4 to TRBJ2-1; TRBD1 aligns across 9 bases. The CDR3 is 15 amino acids. Trimming removed 2 bases from V and 9 bases from J; junction bases left unmatched: 8. The CDR3 protein is CASSLTRGQGGEQFF. CDR3 bases: TGTGCCAGCAGTTTAACGAGGGGACAGGGAGGTGAGCAGTTCTTC.

This clonotype was seen just once. The chain uses TRBV28 and TRBJ2-5; D remains unclear. The CDR3 is 12 residues long. The germline gives CDR1 MDHEN, CDR2 SYDVKM. V gave up 3 bases and J gave up 5 bases, with 7 bases separating them. In nucleotides, the CDR3 is TGTGCCAGCAGTTTCCGTGTGGAGACCCAGTACTTC. Residues: CASSFRVETQYF.

The chain combines TRBV7-9 with TRBJ2-2; 7 bases agree with TRBD2. The CDR3 runs to 16 residues. The J segment lost 1 base and the V segment lost 5 bases, leaving 7 bases of the junction unmatched. The germline CDR1 and CDR2 sequences are SEHNR and FQNEAQ (reference sequence). The CDR3 coding sequence is TGTGCCAGCAGCCTACCAGCGGGGATGAACACCGGGGAGCTGTTTTTT. Amino acid sequence: CASSLPAGMNTGELFF.

This clonotype was observed a few times. This chain links TRBV7-2 with TRBJ2-2; 8 positions agree with TRBD2. The length of the CDR3 is 15 residues. CDR1 is SGHTA and CDR2 is FQGNSA in the germline V gene. Losses at the gene ends were 3 bases for V and 4 bases for J; bases not matched to a gene: 4. CDR3 residues: CASSFQAGVTGELFF. CDR3 nucleotides: TGTGCCAGCAGCTTTCAAGCGGGAGTCACCGGGGAGCTGTTTTTT.

The chain links TRBV2 to TRBJ2-3; 13 bases are shared with TRBD2. The junction had 4 bases not matched to a gene; V was cut back by 5 bases and J by 5 bases. This CDR3 comprises 15 residues. CDR1 is SNHLY and CDR2 is FYNNEI in the germline V gene. CDR3: CASSPTSGRVDTQYF. The CDR3, as DNA: TGTGCCAGCAGTCCTACTAGCGGGAGGGTAGATACGCAGTATTTT. Together with reference TRBV2 and TRBJ2-3, the CDR3 gives the full variable domain: EPEVTQTPSHQVTQMGQEVILRCVPISNHLYFYWYRQILGQKVEFLVSFYNNEISEKSEIFDDQFSVERPDGSNFTLKIRSTKLEDSAMYFCASSPTSGRVDTQYFGPGTRLTVL.

The chain links TRBV5-1 to TRBJ1-4, with D perhaps TRBD1 (5 bases). Trimming cost V 4 bases and J 14 bases, with 18 bases left between them. The CDR3 is made up of 13 amino acids. CDR1 and CDR2 from the germline V gene are SGHRS and YFSETQ. CDR3 nucleotide sequence: TGCGCCAGCAGCGCCCGCACTCAGGGTTTGCTGTTTTTT. Its protein is CASSARTQGLLFF. The complete variable domain, with remaining parts taken from reference TRBV5-1 and TRBJ1-4, reads KAGVTQTPRYLIKTRGQQVTLSCSPISGHRSVSWYQQTPGQGLQFLFEYFSETQRNKGNFPGRFSGRQFSNSRSEMNVSTLELGDSALYLCASSARTQGLLFFGSGTQLSVL.

The chain is built from TRBV20-1 and TRBJ2-1, with TRBD2 identical over 8 bases. V lost 6 bases and J lost 1; bases outside the gene matches: 14. CDR1 and CDR2 (germline): DFQATT, SNEGSKA (reference sequence). There are 17 residues in the CDR3. The CDR3 bases are TGCAGTGCCCATAGCGGGGACCTTCTAGGGTCCTACAATGAGCAGTTCTTC. Its translation is CSAHSGDLLGSYNEQFF.

This clonotype was picked up a small number of times. V usage is TRBV4-2 and J usage is TRBJ2-2; D gene ambiguous. The CDR3 runs 17 residues. Trimming removed 2 bases at V and 6 bases at J, with 19 bases between. The germline V gene encodes CDR1 LGHNA and CDR2 YNFKEQ. The CDR3 is CASSQLILGPSPGELFF. The CDR3 DNA is TGTGCCAGCAGCCAACTGATCCTCGGTCCATCCCCCGGGGAGCTGTTTTTT.

This clonotype was seen a few times. This rearrangement joins TRBV5-1 to TRBJ1-4, with 10 bases lining up with TRBD1. CDR3 size: 14 residues. With V trimmed by 5 bases and J by 8 bases, 6 bases remained unmatched. Looked up from germline, CDR1 is SGHRS and CDR2 is YFSETQ. CDR3 protein: CASRGTGVNEKLFF. CDR3 bases: TGCGCCAGCAGGGGGACAGGGGTTAACGAAAAACTGTTTTTT.

This clonotype was seen many times. The chain combines TRBV5-1 with TRBJ2-7, with 11 bases that match TRBD2. This CDR3 spans 16 amino acids. With 4 bases clipped from V and 7 bases from J, the junction kept 13 bases outside the gene matches. CDR1 is SGHRS, CDR2 YFSETQ, per germline. Here the CDR3 reads CASSDGTSGLLREQYF. CDR3 coding DNA: TGCGCCAGCAGCGACGGGACTAGCGGACTCCTCCGGGAGCAGTACTTC.

This clonotype was counted many times. The chain joins TRBV7-6 to TRBJ2-3; D remains ambiguous. Trimming took 1 base from V and 0 from J, leaving 11 bases between them. There are 16 residues in the CDR3. Germline CDR1 is SGHVS and CDR2 is FNYEAQ. This CDR3 is CASSLVWAPSTDTQYF. CDR3 nucleotides: TGTGCCAGCAGCTTAGTTTGGGCGCCCAGCACAGATACGCAGTATTTT. The whole variable domain, filled in from reference TRBV7-6 and TRBJ2-3, reads GAGVSQSPRYKVTKRGQDVALRCDPISGHVSLYWYRQALGQGPEFLTYFNYEAQQDKSGLPNDRFSAERPEGSISTLTIQRTEQRDSAMYRCASSLVWAPSTDTQYFGPGTRLTVL.

This clonotype was detected only a few times. V and J are TRBV6-1 and TRBJ2-7, with 9 bases fitting TRBD1. The germline V gene encodes CDR1 MNHNS and CDR2 SASEGT. V was clipped by 7 bases and J by 6 bases; unmatched bases: 10. There are 14 residues in the CDR3. CDR3 nucleotides: TGTGCCAGCACACGGGACAGGGCTTCGGGCGAGCAGTACTTC. It translates to CASTRDRASGEQYF.

This clonotype appeared a few times. The chain has TRBV6-2 or TRBV6-3 and TRBJ2-1, with D unresolved. V shed 6 bases and J shed 0 bases, with 6 bases lying between them. This CDR3 comprises 13 residues. CDR1 and CDR2 from the germline V gene are MNHEY and SVGEGT. CDR3 sequence: CASSRYSYNEQFF. The CDR3 nucleotides read TGTGCCAGCAGCCGGTACTCCTACAATGAGCAGTTCTTC.

This clonotype appeared a few times. The V call is TRBV12-3 or TRBV12-4, the J call TRBJ1-5; 7 bases are shared with TRBD1. The CDR3 length is 13 residues. V was pared by 5 bases and J by 8 bases, with 6 bases of the junction left unmatched. The CDR3 bases are TGTGCCAGCAGTCCGACAGGGCGGGAGCCCCAGCATTTT. This codes for CASSPTGREPQHF.

This clonotype occurred many times. This chain connects TRBV5-1 to TRBJ2-1; possibly TRBD1 or TRBD2 for D (5 bases each). CDR1 is SGHRS, CDR2 YFSETQ, per germline. V was cut by 1 base and J by 4 bases, with 9 bases left in between. The CDR3 runs to 14 residues. The CDR3 DNA reads TGCGCCAGCAGCTTGTGGGACCCTTACAATGAGCAGTTCTTC. As protein: CASSLWDPYNEQFF.

This clonotype was recorded a few times. The chain links TRBV5-4 to TRBJ2-1; a possible D gene is TRBD2 (6 bases). From germline, CDR1 is SGHNT and CDR2 YYREEE (reference sequence). The CDR3 consists of 14 residues. Trimming took off 2 bases at V and 9 bases at J, with 15 bases between the two ends. The CDR3: CASSFAGTEREQFF. DNA for the CDR3: TGTGCCAGCAGCTTCGCCGGGACTGAGCGTGAGCAGTTCTTC.

V and J are TRBV6-5 and TRBJ1-4, with TRBD1 matching over 12 bases. The CDR3 sequence is 18 residues long. The V gene's germline CDR1 is MNHEY and CDR2 SVGAGI. V shed 5 bases and J 7 bases; nucleotides not matched to a gene: 14. This CDR3 is CASSTTVGQGAVGEKLFF. The CDR3 coding sequence is TGTGCCAGCAGTACTACAGTGGGACAGGGGGCGGTAGGTGAAAAACTGTTTTTT.